What follows are 26 T cell receptor beta chains derived from one specimen sequenced in a study of blood T cell repertoires in COVID-19. The data were produced by immunoSEQ multiplex PCR, yet TCRdb's version contains in-frame clones alone and is incomplete. The profile covers around 340,000 clones, with about 86% appearing a single time and about 2.7% taken by the ten largest. Sequenced: peripheral blood. The receptors shown here come from a man younger than 45 with active or convalescent COVID-19.

The chain carries TRBV3-1 (or the pseudogene TRBV3-2) and TRBJ1-1; D not resolved. The CDR3 covers 16 residues. Germline-derived CDR1 and CDR2 are LGHDT and YNNKEL (reference sequence). V gave up 4 bases and J gave up 1 base, with 16 bases separating them. This CDR3 reads CASSPPVRGRNTEAFF. The CDR3 bases are TGTGCCAGCAGCCCGCCAGTCCGTGGGAGGAACACTGAAGCTTTCTTT.

The chain joins TRBV5-4 to TRBJ1-1; 7 bases agree with TRBD1. The V and J ends lost 3 bases and 7 bases, in that order; junction bases with no gene match: 12. This CDR3 region has 15 residues. The germline V gene has CDR1 SGHNT and CDR2 YYREEE (reference sequence). DNA for the CDR3: TGTGCCAGCAGCTCAACAGGACAGGTCCGATTTGAAGCTTTCTTT. Its protein product is CASSSTGQVRFEAFF.

V usage is TRBV19 and J usage is TRBJ1-1; 8 bases match TRBD1. CDR3 length equals 12 residues. Per germline, CDR1 LNHDA and CDR2 SQIVND (reference sequence). V lost 3 bases and J lost 11; bases outside the gene matches: 5. The CDR3 DNA sequence: TGTGCCAGTAGTATGGCCAGGGGGCGTGCTTTCTTT. This translates into CASSMARGRAFF.

The V call is TRBV19, the J call TRBJ1-2; D ambiguous. The ends were cut back, 5 bases at V and 3 bases at J, with 4 bases in the middle. The CDR3 length is 11 residues. Germline CDR1 LNHDA, CDR2 SQIVND (reference sequence). This CDR3 is CASSYYYGYTF. Here the CDR3 DNA reads TGTGCCAGTAGTTACTACTATGGCTACACCTTC.

The chain joins TRBV7-8 to TRBJ1-6; D not resolved. With 5 bases removed from V and 9 bases from J, the gap between germline ends came to 8 bases. This CDR3 has 12 residues. Germline V lookup: CDR1 SGHVS, CDR2 FQNEAQ. DNA for the CDR3: TGTGCCAGCAGCCGAAGCCCTTCACCCCTCCACTTT. Translated: CASSRSPSPLHF. Variable domain in full (rest from reference TRBV7-8 and TRBJ1-6): GAGVSQSPRYKVAKRGQDVALRCDPISGHVSLFWYQQALGQGPEFLTYFQNEAQLDKSGLPSDRFFAERPEGSVSTLKIQRTQQEDSAVYLCASSRSPSPLHFGNGTRLTVT.

This clone was found a few times. The chain couples TRBV9 to TRBJ2-7; 10 nucleotides align to TRBD1. This CDR3 comprises 14 residues. The ends lost 4 bases at V and 4 bases at J; junction bases unmatched: 5. Looked up from germline, CDR1 is SGDLS and CDR2 is YYNGEE. The CDR3 sequence is CASSFRDRGYEQYF. Here the CDR3 DNA reads TGTGCCAGCAGCTTCCGGGACAGGGGTTACGAGCAGTACTTC.

This clone appeared once. The chain carries TRBV4-2 and TRBJ2-1, with 9 bases identical to TRBD2. The CDR3 is made up of 15 amino acids. After removal of 2 bases from V and 8 bases from J, the junction contained 7 bases not matched to a gene. The germline CDR1 and CDR2 sequences are LGHNA and YNFKEQ. CDR3 sequence: CASSQLAGANDEQFF. The CDR3 DNA is TGTGCCAGCAGCCAATTAGCGGGGGCAAACGATGAGCAGTTCTTC.

The gene calls are TRBV2 and TRBJ2-5, with D perhaps TRBD2 (6 bases). The CDR3 length is 14 residues. Trimming shortened V by 7 bases and J by 5 bases, and 17 bases separated the two germline ends. In germline, CDR1 is SNHLY, CDR2 FYNNEI. The CDR3 is CASTGSTRSETQYF. The CDR3 DNA reads TGTGCCAGCACCGGCTCGACTAGATCGGAGACCCAGTACTTC.

This clone has only one observation. The rearrangement joins TRBV27 to TRBJ2-7; tentative D call: TRBD1 (5 bases). With 3 bases removed from V and 3 bases from J, the gap between germline ends came to 18 bases. The CDR3 sequence is 16 residues long. CDR1 and CDR2 from the germline V gene are MNHEY and SMNVEV (reference sequence). The CDR3 DNA follows: TGTGCCAGCAGTTTTAGTGTGGGGCAGGGCTTCTACGAGCAGTACTTC. Its protein is CASSFSVGQGFYEQYF.

There are a few counts of this clone. The V and J genes are TRBV6-6 and TRBJ2-1; TRBD2 agrees at 9 bases. Germline assignment: CDR1 MNHNY and CDR2 SVGAGI (reference sequence). CDR3 length: 15 residues. J lost 8 bases, V lost 0 bases, and 5 bases had no gene match. The CDR3 bases are TGTGCCAGCAGTTACTCGGGCAGCGGGGGGTATGAGCAGTTCTTC. Its protein product is CASSYSGSGGYEQFF.

V usage is TRBV4-2 and J usage is TRBJ1-3, with TRBD1 matching 7 bases. There are 14 residues in the CDR3. Trimming cost V 3 bases and J 9 bases; bases outside gene matches: 8. The germline CDR1 and CDR2 sequences are LGHNA and YNFKEQ. Here the CDR3 reads CASSQTGLLGTIYF. CDR3 in DNA: TGTGCCAGCAGCCAGACAGGGCTATTGGGCACCATATATTTT.

The gene calls are TRBV6-5 and TRBJ1-3, with D unresolved. The CDR3 has 14 amino acids. V gave up 6 bases and J gave up 0 bases, with 9 bases separating them. Germline CDR1 is MNHEY and CDR2 is SVGAGI. The CDR3 DNA reads as TGTGCCAGCAGCCCCGGGTCCTCTGGAAACACCATATATTTT. The encoded protein is CASSPGSSGNTIYF.

The chain links TRBV18 to TRBJ2-3, with 9 bases that match TRBD1. This CDR3 is built from 15 residues. CDR1 and CDR2 (germline): KGHSH, LQKENI. The trim removed 4 bases at V and 1 base at J, leaving 3 bases unmatched. CDR3 region: CASSLRDRGTDTQYF. The CDR3 nucleotides are TGTGCCAGCTCACTCCGGGACAGGGGCACAGATACGCAGTATTTT.

The rearrangement joins TRBV15 to TRBJ1-3; a possible D gene is TRBD1 (5 bases). Per the germline V gene, CDR1 is LNHNV and CDR2 is YYDKDF (reference sequence). V was clipped by 0 bases and J by 9 bases, with 15 bases between them. The CDR3 runs 15 residues. The CDR3 sequence is CATSRDRGDRATIYF. As DNA, the CDR3 is TGTGCCACCAGCAGAGATCGGGGGGACCGAGCCACCATATATTTT.

As DNA, the CDR3 is TGCGCCAGCAGTGGGAGATCTTTAGAGACCCAGTACTTC. Amino acids: CASSGRSLETQYF. The chain uses TRBV10-1 and TRBJ2-5; D unresolved. Germline loops: CDR1 WNHNN, CDR2 SYGVQD (reference sequence). The CDR3 totals 13 residues. Trimming removed 4 bases at V and 4 bases at J, with 10 bases between.

The chain recombines TRBV5-8 with TRBJ2-3; 7 bases match TRBD1. This CDR3 spans 14 amino acids. The ends lost 2 bases at V and 5 bases at J; junction bases unmatched: 5. In germline, CDR1 is SGHTS, CDR2 YDEGEE. DNA of the CDR3: TGTGCCAGCAGCTTCACAGGGGTAGGAGATACGCAGTATTTT. As protein: CASSFTGVGDTQYF.

The rearrangement joins TRBV27 to TRBJ2-3; D call uncertain. The V gene lost 3 bases and the J gene lost 3 bases, with 13 bases spanning the gap. This CDR3 region has 15 residues. CDR1 and CDR2 from the germline V gene are MNHEY and SMNVEV (reference sequence). The CDR3 DNA sequence: TGTGCCAGCAGTTTTAGAGGCGTCGGGACAGATACGCAGTATTTT. This encodes CASSFRGVGTDTQYF.

The chain combines TRBV19 with TRBJ2-3; 9 positions agree with TRBD2. After removal of 3 bases from V and 7 bases from J, the junction contained 11 bases not matched to a gene. The CDR3 is made up of 16 amino acids. Germline V lookup: CDR1 LNHDA, CDR2 SQIVND (reference sequence). CDR3 nucleotides: TGTGCCAGTAGTATCGGGAGTAGCGGGAGTGGATATACGCAGTATTTT. Translating gives CASSIGSSGSGYTQYF.

This chain joins TRBV7-3 and TRBJ2-7; perhaps TRBD2 as D (6 bases). Germline CDR1 SGHTA, CDR2 FQGTGA. CDR3 length: 15 residues. V lost 1 base to trimming and J lost 1 base, with 11 bases between them. CDR3 sequence: CASSLKGGVSYEQYF. Written as DNA, the CDR3 is TGTGCCAGCAGCTTAAAAGGCGGGGTTTCCTACGAGCAGTACTTC.

Here the CDR3 DNA reads TGTGCCAGCAGCGACCCTCGGGACAGGTCGCAGTCGGGCGGCTACACCTTC. Its protein product is CASSDPRDRSQSGGYTF. The rearrangement links TRBV9 to TRBJ1-2, with 8 bases matching TRBD1. CDR3 length equals 17 residues. The V segment lost 3 bases and the J segment 8 bases; nucleotides outside the gene matches: 18. Germline CDR1 is SGDLS and CDR2 is YYNGEE.

The sample holds one count of this clone. This sequence joins TRBV7-8 and TRBJ2-2; perhaps TRBD2 as D (6 bases). The CDR3 is made up of 15 amino acids. CDR1 and CDR2 (germline): SGHVS, FQNEAQ. V was pared by 0 bases and J by 1 base, with 6 bases between. The CDR3 sequence: CASSLAGGNTGELFF. The CDR3 DNA follows: TGTGCCAGCAGCTTAGCGGGAGGGAACACCGGGGAGCTGTTTTTT.

This clone was seen a few times. The J gene is TRBJ2-3, the V gene TRBV4-2, with TRBD1 matching 10 bases. The junction had 14 bases not matched to a gene; V was cut back by 4 bases and J by 4 bases. The CDR3 has 18 residues. CDR1 is LGHNA and CDR2 is YNFKEQ in the germline V gene. The CDR3 coding sequence is TGTGCCAGCAGCCGAGACTTTTTCGGGGACAGGGGTTCAGATACGCAGTATTTT. It codes for CASSRDFFGDRGSDTQYF.

V gene TRBV7-3 combines with J gene TRBJ1-4; 8 bases fit TRBD1. CDR1 is SGHTA, CDR2 FQGTGA, per germline. The CDR3 totals 13 residues. Trimming removed 6 bases from V and 7 bases from J; junction bases left unmatched: 4. CDR3 residues: CASSRDRGEKLFF. DNA for the CDR3: TGTGCCAGCAGTAGAGACAGGGGTGAAAAACTGTTTTTT.

DNA for the CDR3: TGTGCCAGCAGCTCCAAGGGGTACACTGAAGCTTTCTTT. Translating gives CASSSKGYTEAFF. The chain has TRBV13 and TRBJ1-1; weak D call: TRBD1 (5 bases). Trimming left V 4 bases short and J 3 bases short, with 9 bases between. This CDR3 spans 13 amino acids. Germline V gene sequence: CDR1 PRHDT, CDR2 FYEKMQ (reference sequence).

V is TRBV3-1 (or the pseudogene TRBV3-2) and J is TRBJ2-1; 8 bases map to TRBD2. The CDR3 runs to 16 residues. The V gene end was trimmed by 2 bases and the J gene end by 6 bases; junction bases not matched to a gene: 9. Germline assignment: CDR1 LGHDT and CDR2 YNNKEL (reference sequence). The CDR3 is CASSQSATSARNEQFF. As DNA, the CDR3 is TGTGCCAGCAGCCAATCGGCGACTAGCGCCCGCAATGAGCAGTTCTTC.

In nucleotides, the CDR3 is TGTGCCAGTAGTATAGGGGATAGCGGGAGTGGTCAGACCCAGTACTTC. Translated: CASSIGDSGSGQTQYF. This chain uses TRBV19 with TRBJ2-5, with 9 bases aligning to TRBD2. The CDR3 is 16 amino acids. Germline V lookup: CDR1 LNHDA, CDR2 SQIVND (reference sequence). V shed 1 base and J 6 bases; nucleotides not matched to a gene: 9.